These 3 T cell receptor beta chains came from one sample sequenced in a study of regulatory T cells in long-lasting Graves disease. Libraries of TCR beta came from iRepertoire HTBI primers plus Arm-PCR of CDR3 regions. TCRdb called the multiplex PCR reads again in MiXCR, with one record for every CDR3 protein. The repertoire holds 360,000 or so distinct CDR3 sequences, with less than 30% as singletons. Time point specified: persistent/refractory GD, antithyroid drugs over 5 years with positive TRAb. After RNA was extracted from PBMCs, the TCR library was made from it. Material: peripheral blood mononuclear cells (PBMCs), obtained when the disease was refractory, from a patient treated with antithyroid drugs. The origin of the receptors is a woman between 40 and 50 years old with Graves disease.

There are many counts of this clonotype. The chain has TRBV9 and TRBJ1-2; D gene ambiguous. CDR1 SGDLS and CDR2 YYNGEE come from the germline V gene. V was shortened by 4 bases and J by 5 bases, with 21 bases between the two germline ends. CDR3 size: 16 residues. The CDR3 DNA sequence: TGTGCCAGCAGCCCCCGGTCCTTTATATCTTTTTATGGCTACACCTTC. Protein product: CASSPRSFISFYGYTF.

J is TRBJ2-2 and V is TRBV2; TRBD1 agrees at 9 bases. This CDR3 region has 17 residues. The V and J ends lost 6 bases and 4 bases, in that order; junction bases with no gene match: 12. Germline-derived CDR1 and CDR2 are SNHLY and FYNNEI. The CDR3 spells CASRPRDRVIPTGELFF. The CDR3, as DNA: TGTGCCAGCAGGCCCCGGGACAGGGTAATTCCCACCGGGGAGCTGTTTTTT.

J is TRBJ1-1 and V is TRBV5-1; tentative D call: TRBD1 (6 bases). Germline V lookup: CDR1 SGHRS, CDR2 YFSETQ. This CDR3 contains 14 residues. Trimming removed 4 bases at V and 6 bases at J, with 16 bases between. CDR3: CASSVTGYSAEAFF. CDR3 bases: TGCGCCAGCAGCGTCACAGGGTATAGCGCTGAAGCTTTCTTT.